These 27 T cell receptor beta chains share one sample of origin, sequenced in a study of blood T cell repertoires in COVID-19 (dated by TCRdb to the early 2020s). Libraries came from the immunoSEQ multiplex PCR assay. The clones in this table, taken by TCRdb from immuneACCESS, are in-frame only. Not every clone is retained; where verified, under half of the shortfall comes from an unresolved V gene, and the cause of the rest is unknown. This sample comprises about 140,000 clones, approximately 88% of them detected only once. Together, the top ten hold roughly a tenth of the sample. Sequenced sample: peripheral blood. Source of these receptors: a man between 60 and 75 years old with active or convalescent COVID-19.

The rearrangement links TRBV19 to TRBJ2-4; tentatively, D is TRBD2 (5 bases). The germline V and J ends were trimmed by 5 bases and 6 bases, with 17 bases remaining between them. The CDR3 consists of 15 residues. The V gene's germline CDR1 is LNHDA and CDR2 SQIVND (reference sequence). CDR3 protein: CASSLQVGEGNIQYF. The CDR3 bases are TGTGCCAGTAGTCTTCAGGTCGGCGAGGGAAACATTCAGTACTTC.

This chain uses TRBV5-1 with TRBJ2-7; TRBD2 aligns across 7 bases. The CDR3 consists of 14 residues. CDR1 and CDR2 from the germline V gene are SGHRS and YFSETQ. The V gene end was trimmed by 5 bases and the J gene end by 1 base; junction bases not matched to a gene: 6. The CDR3 nucleotides are TGCGCCAGCAGTCCTAGCGGACTGTCCTACGAGCAGTACTTC. This sequence encodes CASSPSGLSYEQYF.

The chain couples TRBV2 to TRBJ2-4, with 9 bases that match TRBD2. The CDR3 runs 14 residues. Germline V gene data show CDR1 as SNHLY and CDR2 as FYNNEI. The trim removed 2 bases at V and 9 bases at J, leaving 5 bases unmatched. The CDR3 coding sequence is TGTGCCAGCAGTGAAACCTTGACTAGCGGCATTCAGTACTTC. Protein: CASSETLTSGIQYF.

V is TRBV28 and J is TRBJ1-2; D gene ambiguous. In germline, CDR1 is MDHEN, CDR2 SYDVKM. This CDR3 has 10 residues. Trimming pared 4 bases from V and 5 bases from J, leaving 2 bases between. CDR3 in DNA: TGTGCCAGCAGTTCGTATGGCTACACCTTC. This encodes CASSSYGYTF.

The rearrangement links TRBV21-1 to TRBJ1-1. TRBV21-1 is a known pseudogene. The CDR3 has 14 residues. The CDR3 coding sequence is TGTGCCAGCGTCACGGGGGGTGGGAACACTGAAGCTTTCTTT. Amino acids: CASVTGGGNTEAFF.

J is TRBJ2-2 and V is TRBV4-3; 12 bases align to TRBD2. V shed 2 bases, J shed 4 bases, and the junction held 8 bases outside the gene matches. Per the germline V gene, CDR1 is LGHNA and CDR2 is YSLEER. CDR3 length: 18 residues. CDR3 amino acids: CASSQTYASGRGTGELFF. In DNA, the CDR3 is TGCGCCAGCAGCCAAACGTACGCTAGCGGGAGGGGCACCGGGGAGCTGTTTTTT.

The chain links TRBV30 to TRBJ2-1, with a tentative D call TRBD2 (5 bases). V lost 3 bases and J 6 bases, leaving 6 bases between the germline ends. Per germline, CDR1 GTSNPN and CDR2 SVGIG (reference sequence). The CDR3 loop spans 11 amino acids. CDR3 nucleotide sequence: TGTGCCTGGAGGGCGGGCAATGAGCAGTTCTTC. This sequence encodes CAWRAGNEQFF. Full variable domain (remainder filled in from reference TRBV30 and TRBJ2-1): SQTIHQWPATLVQPVGSPLSLECTVEGTSNPNLYWYRQAAGRGLQLLFYSVGIGQISSEVPQNLSASRPQDRQFILSSKKLLLSDSGFYLCAWRAGNEQFFGPGTRLTVL.

This sequence joins TRBV5-1 and TRBJ2-1; perhaps TRBD1 as D (6 bases). This CDR3 is built from 14 residues. Germline V gene data show CDR1 as SGHRS and CDR2 as YFSETQ. The germline V and J ends were trimmed by 5 bases and 5 bases, with 14 bases remaining between them. Written as DNA, the CDR3 is TGCGCCAGCAGGCCTGGGACAACCCACAATGAGCAGTTCTTC. Encoded protein: CASRPGTTHNEQFF. Drawing the rest from reference TRBV5-1 and TRBJ2-1, the complete variable domain is KAGVTQTPRYLIKTRGQQVTLSCSPISGHRSVSWYQQTPGQGLQFLFEYFSETQRNKGNFPGRFSGRQFSNSRSEMNVSTLELGDSALYLCASRPGTTHNEQFFGPGTRLTVL.

The V and J genes are TRBV27 and TRBJ2-1; D is perhaps TRBD2 (6 bases). From germline, CDR1 is MNHEY and CDR2 SMNVEV (reference sequence). This CDR3 contains 11 residues. The V end lost 11 bases, the J end lost 7 bases, and 12 bases lay between the germline ends. The CDR3 here is CAASRGNEQFF. The CDR3 region has the DNA TGTGCCGCCAGTCGGGGGAATGAGCAGTTCTTC.

The V and J genes are TRBV7-9 and TRBJ2-1; 9 positions agree with TRBD2. Germline values: CDR1 SEHNR, CDR2 FQNEAQ (reference sequence). V was clipped by 6 bases and J by 8 bases; unmatched bases: 14. The CDR3 totals 16 residues. This CDR3 is CASRTGGGVRWDEQFF. In DNA, the CDR3 is TGTGCCAGCAGAACTGGCGGGGGGGTCCGATGGGATGAGCAGTTCTTC.

This clone has a handful of counts. The chain joins TRBV2 to TRBJ2-7; 7 bases map to TRBD1. This CDR3 spans 16 amino acids. After removal of 6 bases from V and 3 bases from J, the junction contained 14 bases not matched to a gene. Germline loops: CDR1 SNHLY, CDR2 FYNNEI. The CDR3 DNA reads as TGTGCCAGCAGACCGAAGACAGGGATGGGTTACTACGAGCAGTACTTC. Encoded protein: CASRPKTGMGYYEQYF.

The gene calls are TRBV11-2 and TRBJ1-1; no clear D. The germline CDR1 and CDR2 sequences are SGHAT and FQNNGV. The CDR3 length is 12 residues. V lost 7 bases to trimming and J lost 10 bases, with 16 bases between them. CDR3 in amino acids: CASTVIAGAAFF. In DNA, the CDR3 is TGTGCCAGCACCGTTATCGCGGGAGCAGCTTTCTTT.

V is TRBV4-2 and J is TRBJ2-2; 7 bases map to TRBD2. Per the germline V gene, CDR1 is LGHNA and CDR2 is YNFKEQ. The CDR3 is 14 residues long. Trimming removed 0 bases from V and 15 bases from J; junction bases left unmatched: 10. CDR3 residues: CASSQDRWGGPVFF. The CDR3 nucleotides are TGTGCCAGCAGCCAAGATCGATGGGGGGGACCGGTGTTTTTT.

For the CDR3, the DNA is TGTGCCTGGAGTGTTGCCAGGCGAACGATAAACACCGGGGAGCTGTTTTTT. It specifies CAWSVARRTINTGELFF. This chain links TRBV30 with TRBJ2-2; D is unclear. The germline V and J ends were trimmed by 0 bases and 2 bases, with 16 bases remaining between them. The length of the CDR3 is 17 residues. Germline loops: CDR1 GTSNPN, CDR2 SVGIG (reference sequence).

The chain is built from TRBV5-1 and TRBJ1-5; 7 bases are shared with TRBD1. Trimming cost V 4 bases and J 3 bases; bases outside gene matches: 4. Germline V gene data show CDR1 as SGHRS and CDR2 as YFSETQ. This CDR3 is 14 amino acids long. DNA for the CDR3: TGCGCCAGCAGCAGGACAGGAGCCAATCAGCCCCAGCATTTT. This encodes CASSRTGANQPQHF.

The V and J genes are TRBV18 and TRBJ1-1, with 9 bases lining up with TRBD1. CDR3 length: 16 residues. Germline values: CDR1 KGHSH, CDR2 LQKENI. Germline trimming cut 0 bases from V and 1 base from J; bases unmatched to any gene: 3. The DNA of the CDR3 is TGTGCCAGCTCACCACCGGGACAGGGAGGGAACACTGAAGCTTTCTTT. Amino acids: CASSPPGQGGNTEAFF. Complete variable domain (other parts from reference TRBV18 and TRBJ1-1): NAGVMQNPRHLVRRRGQEARLRCSPMKGHSHVYWYRQLPEEGLKFMVYLQKENIIDESGMPKERFSAEFPKEGPSILRIQQVVRGDSAAYFCASSPPGQGGNTEAFFGQGTRLTVV.

This chain links TRBV14 with TRBJ2-1; the match to TRBD2 covers 12 bases. Germline CDR1 SGHDN, CDR2 FVKESK. The CDR3 runs 16 residues. After removal of 2 bases from V and 4 bases from J, the junction contained 3 bases not matched to a gene. The CDR3 sequence is CASSQLGLAGYNEQFF. The CDR3, as DNA: TGTGCCAGCAGCCAATTAGGACTAGCGGGGTACAATGAGCAGTTCTTC.

The chain is built from TRBV15 and TRBJ1-2; 8 bases are a match to TRBD1. The CDR3 is 14 amino acids. The V and J ends lost 6 bases and 4 bases, in that order; junction bases with no gene match: 7. From germline, CDR1 is LNHNV and CDR2 YYDKDF (reference sequence). CDR3 residues: CATSLTGAGYGYTF. The CDR3 DNA reads as TGTGCCACCAGTTTGACAGGGGCCGGCTATGGCTACACCTTC.

This rearrangement joins TRBV6-1 to TRBJ1-1; TRBD1 agrees at 8 bases. The J segment lost 7 bases and the V segment lost 3 bases, leaving 7 bases of the junction unmatched. Germline CDR1 reads MNHNS; CDR2 reads SASEGT. The CDR3 covers 14 residues. DNA of the CDR3: TGTGCCAGCAGTGATGCAGGGGGCAGGAGTGAAGCTTTCTTT. Protein sequence: CASSDAGGRSEAFF.

V and J are TRBV6-5 and TRBJ2-7; 14 bases agree with TRBD2. CDR1 and CDR2 from the germline V gene are MNHEY and SVGAGI. V shed 4 bases, J shed 5 bases, and the junction held 4 bases outside the gene matches. There are 15 residues in the CDR3. Here the CDR3 reads CASSSRGLAGDEQYF. The CDR3 coding sequence is TGTGCCAGCAGTTCTAGGGGACTAGCGGGAGACGAGCAGTACTTC.

The rearrangement links TRBV10-1 to TRBJ2-1; 9 bases map to TRBD2. This CDR3 is 16 amino acids long. V lost 6 bases and J lost 6; bases outside the gene matches: 12. CDR1 and CDR2 from the germline V gene are WNHNN and SYGVQD (reference sequence). The CDR3 here is CASSPGSREGRNEQFF. As DNA, the CDR3 is TGCGCCAGCAGCCCTGGGTCGCGGGAGGGCCGCAATGAGCAGTTCTTC.

The chain joins TRBV28 to TRBJ2-1; 8 nucleotides line up with TRBD1. This CDR3 is 13 amino acids long. In germline, CDR1 is MDHEN, CDR2 SYDVKM. V was pared by 5 bases and J by 8 bases, with 5 bases of the junction left unmatched. The CDR3 region has the DNA TGTGCCAGCAGTGCCGGGACAGGCGATGAGCAGTTCTTC. Translating gives CASSAGTGDEQFF.

The rearrangement uses TRBV5-1 and TRBJ1-3; D is unresolved. V shed 0 bases and J shed 0 bases, with 7 bases lying between them. The germline V gene has CDR1 SGHRS and CDR2 YFSETQ. The CDR3 has 15 amino acids. The CDR3 DNA follows: TGCGCCAGCAGCTTGGAACTGAACTCTGGAAACACCATATATTTT. It specifies CASSLELNSGNTIYF.

This clone was picked up a small number of times. This sequence joins TRBV7-9 and TRBJ2-2; no clear D gene. The ends were cut back, 3 bases at V and 1 base at J, with 12 bases in the middle. The CDR3 spans 16 residues. Per germline, CDR1 SEHNR and CDR2 FQNEAQ (reference sequence). CDR3 protein: CASSFSFAMNTGELFF. CDR3 sequence (DNA): TGTGCCAGCAGCTTTTCATTTGCGATGAACACCGGGGAGCTGTTTTTT.

The rearrangement links TRBV7-9 to TRBJ2-7; the D gene is possibly TRBD2 (6 bases). V shed 0 bases and J shed 6 bases, with 6 bases lying between them. CDR1 is SEHNR, CDR2 FQNEAQ, per germline (reference sequence). CDR3 length equals 12 residues. The CDR3 DNA reads as TGTGCCAGCAGCTTAGCGGGACTCGAGCAGTACTTC. This sequence encodes CASSLAGLEQYF.

This clone showed up just once. The V call is TRBV3-1 (or the pseudogene TRBV3-2), the J call TRBJ1-1; D is undetermined. Deletions cut 1 base from V and 1 base from J, with 4 bases between. The CDR3 has 13 amino acids. The germline V gene has CDR1 LGHDT and CDR2 YNNKEL (reference sequence). Here the CDR3 DNA reads TGTGCCAGCAGCCAAGCCCGGAACACTGAAGCTTTCTTT. It is translated as CASSQARNTEAFF.

The V gene is TRBV7-6, the J gene TRBJ1-1, with 9 bases fitting TRBD1. The CDR3 totals 17 residues. V was pared by 1 base and J by 5 bases, with 11 bases of the junction left unmatched. Germline V gene data show CDR1 as SGHVS and CDR2 as FNYEAQ. Written as DNA, the CDR3 is TGTGCCAGCAGCTTAGTACCTTGGGACAGGGACCAAACTGAAGCTTTCTTT. Translated, it gives CASSLVPWDRDQTEAFF.